Listed below are T cell receptor beta chains from one sample, sequenced in a study of blood T cell repertoires in COVID-19. Method: immunoSEQ multiplex PCR; TCRdb's copy keeps in-frame clones and lacks some. This sample yields 90,000 to 130,000 clones, of which roughly 91% are seen a single time; 3% to 4% belongs to the top ten. Sequencing was carried out using peripheral blood. The receptors come from a woman in her fifties or sixties with acute or convalescent COVID-19. Both conserved end residues are part of each CDR3. D genes are given only for firm matches.

j_call: TRBJ2-1
v_call: TRBV6-2/TRBV6-3
d_call: TRBD2
cdr3_aa: CASSGTSGFSYNEQFF

j_call: TRBJ1-5
v_call: TRBV3-1/TRBV3-2
d_call: -
cdr3_aa: CASSERGSNQPQHF

j_call: TRBJ1-1
v_call: TRBV18
d_call: -
cdr3_aa: CASSPSLGAYTEAFF

j_call: TRBJ2-7
v_call: TRBV10-3
d_call: TRBD1
cdr3_aa: CAISHPTGGPYEQYF

j_call: TRBJ2-1
v_call: TRBV4-1
d_call: TRBD2
cdr3_aa: CASSQEGLGTSYNEQFF

j_call: TRBJ2-1
v_call: TRBV5-5
d_call: TRBD2
cdr3_aa: CASSPRLAGVNEQFF

j_call: TRBJ2-7
v_call: TRBV12-5
d_call: -
cdr3_aa: CASGCLTGYEQYF

j_call: TRBJ2-7
v_call: TRBV5-1
d_call: TRBD1
cdr3_aa: CASSYLDRGNDEQYF

j_call: TRBJ1-6
v_call: TRBV18
d_call: -
cdr3_aa: CASSPRHLNGSPLHF

j_call: TRBJ2-6
v_call: TRBV6-5
d_call: -
cdr3_aa: CASLLGPGGANVLTF

j_call: TRBJ1-2
v_call: TRBV7-9
d_call: -
cdr3_aa: CASSLGTAPNYGYTF

j_call: TRBJ2-3
v_call: TRBV14
d_call: TRBD2
cdr3_aa: CASSQFAGGITDTQYF

j_call: TRBJ2-3
v_call: TRBV9
d_call: -
cdr3_aa: CASSVNTDTQYF

j_call: TRBJ1-2
v_call: TRBV29-1
d_call: TRBD1
cdr3_aa: CSVRTGGYGYTF

j_call: TRBJ1-1
v_call: TRBV15
d_call: -
cdr3_aa: CATSRDRRAAEAFF

j_call: TRBJ2-5
v_call: TRBV11-3
d_call: TRBD2
cdr3_aa: CASSPGGTSGLRQETQYF

j_call: TRBJ2-7
v_call: TRBV9
d_call: -
cdr3_aa: CASSAELGAGEQYF

j_call: TRBJ2-7
v_call: TRBV6-1
d_call: TRBD1
cdr3_aa: CASSEEWGKDRVYEQYF

j_call: TRBJ2-3
v_call: TRBV19
d_call: -
cdr3_aa: CATRGPNTDTQYF

j_call: TRBJ1-1
v_call: TRBV18
d_call: -
cdr3_aa: CASSPTENTEAFF

j_call: TRBJ2-5
v_call: TRBV9
d_call: -
cdr3_aa: CASSVRLAEAEETQYF

j_call: TRBJ1-5
v_call: TRBV6-5
d_call: TRBD1
cdr3_aa: CASSPYRGGQPQHF

j_call: TRBJ2-7
v_call: TRBV6-5
d_call: -
cdr3_aa: CASSPGASYEQYF

j_call: TRBJ2-5
v_call: TRBV27
d_call: -
cdr3_aa: CAPRRKYQETQYF

j_call: TRBJ2-5
v_call: TRBV14
d_call: TRBD1
cdr3_aa: CASSQLRGPQGRETQYF

j_call: TRBJ2-3
v_call: TRBV6-5
d_call: -
cdr3_aa: CASSPRRGITDTQYF

j_call: TRBJ1-2
v_call: TRBV5-1
d_call: -
cdr3_aa: CASSLDLNSGGYTF

j_call: TRBJ2-3
v_call: TRBV3-1/TRBV3-2
d_call: -
cdr3_aa: CASRLQGSSTDTQYF

j_call: TRBJ2-3
v_call: TRBV4-2
d_call: TRBD2
cdr3_aa: CASSQVLAGGTDTQYF

j_call: TRBJ1-4
v_call: TRBV2
d_call: -
cdr3_aa: CASSVGISNEKLFF

j_call: TRBJ2-1
v_call: TRBV7-2
d_call: -
cdr3_aa: CASSAQGNEQFF

j_call: TRBJ1-1
v_call: TRBV5-4
d_call: -
cdr3_aa: CASSQGLQNTEAFF

j_call: TRBJ2-5
v_call: TRBV19
d_call: TRBD2
cdr3_aa: CASSIGYLAGGKETQYF

j_call: TRBJ2-1
v_call: TRBV3-1/TRBV3-2
d_call: TRBD2
cdr3_aa: CATRGASGSGEQFF

j_call: TRBJ1-1
v_call: TRBV29-1
d_call: -
cdr3_aa: CSVLWAGGNTEAFF

j_call: TRBJ2-3
v_call: TRBV15
d_call: TRBD1
cdr3_aa: CATSRGDRGISDTQYF

j_call: TRBJ1-1
v_call: TRBV19
d_call: TRBD1
cdr3_aa: CASSIDPGQGLNTEAFF

j_call: TRBJ2-3
v_call: TRBV28
d_call: -
cdr3_aa: CASSLLGRGVTDTQYF

j_call: TRBJ2-1
v_call: TRBV19
d_call: TRBD1
cdr3_aa: CASSRQGASNEQFF

j_call: TRBJ1-5
v_call: TRBV5-4
d_call: -
cdr3_aa: CASSLEGEPQPQHF

j_call: TRBJ2-5
v_call: TRBV7-6
d_call: -
cdr3_aa: CASSFQETQYF

j_call: TRBJ2-3
v_call: TRBV6-1
d_call: -
cdr3_aa: CASSESTPWAADTQYF